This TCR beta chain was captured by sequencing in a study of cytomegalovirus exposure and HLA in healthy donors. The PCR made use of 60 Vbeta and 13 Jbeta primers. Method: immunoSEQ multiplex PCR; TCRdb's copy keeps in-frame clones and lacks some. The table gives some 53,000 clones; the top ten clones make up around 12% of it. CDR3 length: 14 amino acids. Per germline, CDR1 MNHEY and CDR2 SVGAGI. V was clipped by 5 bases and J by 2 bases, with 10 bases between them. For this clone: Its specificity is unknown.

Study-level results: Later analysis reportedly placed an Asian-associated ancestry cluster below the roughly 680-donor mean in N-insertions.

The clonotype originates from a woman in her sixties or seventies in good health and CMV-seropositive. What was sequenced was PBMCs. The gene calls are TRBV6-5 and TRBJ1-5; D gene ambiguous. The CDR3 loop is CASSTTHGNQPQHF. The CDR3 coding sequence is TGTGCCAGCAGTACGACACATGGCAATCAGCCCCAGCATTTT.